This entry lists 2 T cell receptor beta chains sequenced from one sample in a study of blood T cell repertoires in COVID-19. Measured with immunoSEQ multiplex PCR; TCRdb has only the in-frame clones, and not every one. The data hold a few hundred thousand clones, with 85% to 90% observed a single time. Sequencing was carried out using peripheral blood. The receptors were sampled from a man aged 55 to 70 who had recovered from COVID-19.

V and J are TRBV27 and TRBJ1-2, with D maybe TRBD1 (5 bases). The ends were cut back, 3 bases at V and 3 bases at J, with 11 bases in the middle. This CDR3 region has 14 residues. CDR1 and CDR2 (germline): MNHEY, SMNVEV (reference sequence). The CDR3: CASSFSGGYYGYTF. The DNA of the CDR3 is TGTGCCAGCAGTTTCTCGGGGGGTTACTATGGCTACACCTTC.

In its sample, this clone was seen once. The chain couples TRBV28 to TRBJ2-5; D perhaps matches TRBD2 (6 bases). V gave up 6 bases and J gave up 4 bases, with 18 bases separating them. This CDR3 is 15 amino acids long. CDR1 and CDR2 from the germline V gene are MDHEN and SYDVKM. The CDR3 DNA reads TGTGCCAGCAGCAACAGAGGGACTCCAGGAGAGACCCAGTACTTC. Encoded protein: CASSNRGTPGETQYF.